A selection of T cell receptor beta chains follows, all from one sample in a study of T cells after yellow fever vaccination. TCRdb re-analysed the 5' RACE reads in MiXCR, keeping a single row per CDR3 protein. The data show 300,000 to 350,000 distinct CDR3 sequences, with approximately 4.3% seen just once and approximately 19% held by the top ten. This specimen was PBMCs, taken 15 days after the yellow fever booster vaccination. These receptors were obtained from a young man who received the YFV17D yellow fever vaccine. CDR3s include the opening cysteine and the closing phenylalanine or tryptophan. The D gene is left open where the match is weak. Part of the rows lack a size; the others show once, few, many or a class for expanded clones.

j_call,cdr3_length,v_call,clone_size,d_call,cdr3_aa,cdr3_nt
TRBJ2-3,16,TRBV20-1,.,.,CSAPLARRFGTDTQYF,TGCAGTGCCCCGCTAGCCAGACGATTTGGGACAGATACGCAGTATTTT
TRBJ2-1,14,TRBV15,many,.,CATSSVKTGLEQFF,TGTGCCACCAGCAGCGTTAAGACTGGGCTCGAGCAGTTCTTC
TRBJ1-2,14,TRBV4-3,few,.,CASSQDRQTYGYTF,TGCGCCAGCAGCCAAGATCGACAGACCTATGGCTACACCTTC
TRBJ2-7,16,TRBV9,many,TRBD2,CASSVGLAGGRYEQYF,TGTGCCAGCAGCGTAGGCCTAGCGGGGGGCCGGTACGAGCAGTACTTC
TRBJ2-3,17,TRBV4-3,few,.,CASSQGGGDLRTDTQYF,TGCGCCAGCAGCCAAGGGGGCGGGGACCTGAGGACAGATACGCAGTATTTT
TRBJ1-4,15,TRBV5-1,many,TRBD1,CASSLRDRPNEKLFF,TGCGCCAGCAGCCTACGGGACAGGCCCAATGAAAAACTGTTTTTT
TRBJ2-1,12,TRBV6-2/TRBV6-3,.,.,CASSYEVSEQFF,TGTGCCAGCAGTTACGAAGTCTCCGAGCAGTTCTTC
TRBJ1-2,13,TRBV6-5,few,.,CASSYQGSDGYTF,TGTGCCAGCAGCTACCAGGGGTCCGATGGCTACACCTTC
TRBJ2-2,15,TRBV4-1,many,.,CASSQEAASTGELFF,TGCGCCAGCAGCCAAGAGGCAGCTAGCACCGGGGAGCTGTTTTTT
TRBJ1-1,16,TRBV5-1,.,.,CTSSSQTGAISLKAFF,TGCACCAGCAGTTCCCAAACGGGGGCGATTTCTTTGAAAGCTTTCTTT
TRBJ2-3,18,TRBV25-1,.,TRBD1,CASSELPGTDPRTDTQYF,TGTGCCAGCAGTGAACTCCCCGGGACAGACCCTCGCACAGATACGCAGTATTTT
TRBJ1-1,15,TRBV7-9,many,.,CASSPHAGADTEAFF,TGTGCCAGCAGCCCCCATGCGGGTGCCGACACTGAAGCTTTCTTT
TRBJ2-2,16,TRBV18,many,TRBD1,CASSSDRGQVTGELFF,TGTGCCAGCTCATCGGACAGGGGGCAGGTCACCGGGGAGCTGTTTTTT
TRBJ2-1,16,TRBV5-1,many,.,CASSLAEQGRANEQFF,TGCGCCAGCAGCTTGGCCGAGCAGGGTCGAGCCAATGAGCAGTTCTTC
TRBJ1-2,14,TRBV30,many,.,CAFQGPNYGYGYTF,TGTGCCTTCCAAGGGCCCAACTATGGCTATGGCTACACCTTC
TRBJ1-3,14,TRBV12-3/TRBV12-4,many,.,CASSETASGNTIYF,TGTGCCAGCAGTGAGACAGCCTCTGGAAACACCATATATTTT
TRBJ1-2,15,TRBV3-1,.,.,CASSWGGIINYGYTF,TGTGCCAGCAGCTGGGGAGGGATAATTAACTATGGCTACACCTTC
TRBJ1-5,13,TRBV12-3/TRBV12-4,many,.,CASTLTGNQPQHF,TGTGCCAGCACCCTCACAGGGAATCAGCCCCAGCATTTT
TRBJ1-1,14,TRBV6-2/TRBV6-3,many,.,CASRTPQENTEAFF,TGTGCCAGCAGAACACCTCAAGAGAACACTGAAGCTTTCTTT
TRBJ1-5,14,TRBV7-3,.,.,CASSPHPGNQPQHF,TGTGCCAGCAGCCCCCACCCCGGCAATCAGCCCCAGCATTTT
TRBJ2-3,19,TRBV7-3,many,TRBD2,CASSLRGSGGAEFTDTQYF,TGTGCCAGCAGCTTAAGGGGTAGCGGGGGGGCCGAGTTCACAGATACGCAGTATTTT
TRBJ1-2,14,TRBV28,many,.,CASINAGTEYGYTF,TGTGCCAGCATCAACGCCGGGACGGAATACGGCTACACCTTC
TRBJ1-6,15,TRBV4-1,few,TRBD1,CASSLSGAGGSPLHF,TGCGCCAGCAGCCTCTCAGGTGCAGGGGGCTCACCCCTCCACTTT
TRBJ2-2,15,TRBV6-5,.,TRBD2,CASSSPGLITGELFF,TGTGCCAGCAGTTCGCCGGGACTAATCACCGGGGAGCTGTTTTTT
TRBJ1-5,13,TRBV7-3,many,.,CASSQDIGQPQHF,TGTGCCAGCAGCCAAGACATAGGGCAGCCCCAGCATTTT